This TCR beta chain was captured in a study of shared clonotypes between healthy human individuals. Authors' analysis steps: ImmunoSEQ output lacked quality scores and full-length reads, limiting matched filtering. Only in-frame clones appear in the TCRdb table, and some are missing; sequencing was by immunoSEQ multiplex PCR. D and trimming come from the DNA, and the V and J calls and clone size come from that table. Counted here are approximately 2.3 million clones, 80% to 95% occurring once; the ten biggest clones make up approximately 0.4%. There are 15 residues in the CDR3. Germline V gene data show CDR1 as SGHNT and CDR2 as YENEEA. Trimming removed 5 bases from V and 0 bases from J; junction bases left unmatched: 3.

The sequenced sample consisted of naive CD4+ T cells from PBMCs. Regarding subset: CD45RA+ positively selected. V usage is TRBV11-3 and J usage is TRBJ2-1; 8 bases agree with TRBD2. The TCR was taken from a man aged 18 to 29 in good health. Some clones in this sample may be carry-over from other donors' samples. The chain's CDR3 is CASSRSGDSYNEQFF. CDR3 nucleotides: TGTGCCAGCAGCCGTAGCGGGGACTCCTACAATGAGCAGTTCTTC.